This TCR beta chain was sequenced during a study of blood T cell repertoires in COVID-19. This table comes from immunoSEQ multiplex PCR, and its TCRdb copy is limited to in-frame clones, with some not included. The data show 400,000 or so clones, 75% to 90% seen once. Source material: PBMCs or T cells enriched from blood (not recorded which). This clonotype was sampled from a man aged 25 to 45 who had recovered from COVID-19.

CDR3 coding DNA: TGTGCCAGCTCGTCCGGCGGGAGGGCCCAAGAGCAGTACTTC. The encoded protein is CASSSGGRAQEQYF. The rearrangement joins TRBV3-1 (or the pseudogene TRBV3-2) to TRBJ2-7, with TRBD2 matching 9 bases. V lost 8 bases to trimming and J lost 7 bases; unmatched junction nucleotides: 12. Germline-derived CDR1 and CDR2 are LGHDT and YNNKEL (reference sequence). CDR3 length equals 14 residues.